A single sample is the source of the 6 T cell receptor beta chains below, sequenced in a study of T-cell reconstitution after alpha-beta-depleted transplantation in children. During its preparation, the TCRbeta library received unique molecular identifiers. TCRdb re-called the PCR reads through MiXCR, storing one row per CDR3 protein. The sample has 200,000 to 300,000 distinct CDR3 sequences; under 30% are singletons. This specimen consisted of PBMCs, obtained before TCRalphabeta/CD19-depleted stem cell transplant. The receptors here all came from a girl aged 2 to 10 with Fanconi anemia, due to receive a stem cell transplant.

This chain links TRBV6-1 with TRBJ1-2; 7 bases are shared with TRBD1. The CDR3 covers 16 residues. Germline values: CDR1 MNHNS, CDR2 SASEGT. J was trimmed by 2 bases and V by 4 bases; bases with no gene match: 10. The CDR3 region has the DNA TGTGCCAGCAGTGTTGGAACAGGGGAATTGAACTATGGCTACACCTTC. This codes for CASSVGTGELNYGYTF.

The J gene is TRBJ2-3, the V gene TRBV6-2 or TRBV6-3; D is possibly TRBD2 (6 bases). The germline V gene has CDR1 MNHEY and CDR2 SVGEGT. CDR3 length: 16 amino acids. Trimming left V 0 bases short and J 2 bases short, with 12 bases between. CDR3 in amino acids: CASSYSLADYTDTQYF. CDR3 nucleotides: TGTGCCAGCAGTTACTCGTTAGCGGACTACACAGATACGCAGTATTTT.

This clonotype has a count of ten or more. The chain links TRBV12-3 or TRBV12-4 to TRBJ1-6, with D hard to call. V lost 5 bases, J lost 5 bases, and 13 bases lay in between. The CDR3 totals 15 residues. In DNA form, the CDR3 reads TGTGCCAGCAGTCCTATTGGGGTTAATAATTCACCCCTCCACTTT. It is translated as CASSPIGVNNSPLHF.

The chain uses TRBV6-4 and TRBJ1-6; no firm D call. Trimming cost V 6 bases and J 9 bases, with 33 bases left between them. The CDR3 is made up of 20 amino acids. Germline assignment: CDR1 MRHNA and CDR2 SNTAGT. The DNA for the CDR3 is TGTGCCAGCAGCCCTATTCCACTAGTCGGGCGACGTCAGCTGAGTTCACCCCTCCACTTT. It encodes CASSPIPLVGRRQLSSPLHF.

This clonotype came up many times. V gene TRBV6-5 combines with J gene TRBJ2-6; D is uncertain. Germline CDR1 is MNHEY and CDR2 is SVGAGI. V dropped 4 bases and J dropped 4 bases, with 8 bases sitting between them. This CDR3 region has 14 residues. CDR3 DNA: TGTGCCAGCAGTTCCTGGAACGGGGCCAACGTCCTGACTTTC. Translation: CASSSWNGANVLTF.

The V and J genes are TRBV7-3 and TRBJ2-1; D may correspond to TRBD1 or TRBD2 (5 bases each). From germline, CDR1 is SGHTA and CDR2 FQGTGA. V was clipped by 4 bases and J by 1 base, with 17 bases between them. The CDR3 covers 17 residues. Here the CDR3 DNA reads TGTGCCAGCAGCTCTTCCGGGACCCTATTGTCCTACAATGAGCAGTTCTTC. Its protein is CASSSSGTLLSYNEQFF.